Each of the 25 T cell receptor beta chains below was sequenced from the same sample in a study of T cells in Graves' hyperthyroidism and ophthalmopathy. Using RNA transcripts as the source, TCR beta CDR3 regions were amplified. HTBI primers drove first-round RT-PCR of the TCR CDR3. MiXCR, run by TCRdb on the multiplex PCR reads, gives a single entry per CDR3 protein. The table includes 550,000 to 800,000 distinct CDR3 sequences, roughly 17% detected once. Sequenced input: blood. These receptors originate from a man in his forties or fifties with Graves' hyperthyroidism.

The V and J genes are TRBV20-1 and TRBJ2-7, with 7 bases lining up with TRBD2. CDR1 is DFQATT and CDR2 is SNEGSKA in the germline V gene (reference sequence). The CDR3 loop spans 15 amino acids. J was trimmed by 3 bases and V by 2 bases; bases with no gene match: 10. The CDR3 nucleotides read TGCAGTGCTAGATCCCCTGGGGGGGTCCTCTACGAGCAGTACTTC. This sequence encodes CSARSPGGVLYEQYF.

This chain uses TRBV27 with TRBJ2-7; no reliable D call. Trimming took 3 bases from V and 5 from J, leaving 11 bases between them. This CDR3 spans 13 amino acids. Germline CDR1 is MNHEY and CDR2 is SMNVEV (reference sequence). CDR3 sequence reads: CASSLVGDHEQYF. The CDR3 coding sequence is TGTGCCAGCAGTTTGGTCGGCGACCACGAGCAGTACTTC.

This clonotype was seen only a few times. The chain recombines TRBV9 with TRBJ2-7, with 10 bases fitting TRBD2. V lost 0 bases, J lost 3 bases, and 3 bases stayed unmatched. The germline V gene encodes CDR1 SGDLS and CDR2 YYNGEE. This CDR3 is built from 15 residues. Here the CDR3 DNA reads TGTGCCAGCAGCGTAGGTGGGACTAGCGTCTACGAGCAGTACTTC. Translating it yields CASSVGGTSVYEQYF.

This clonotype was found many times. The gene calls are TRBV10-3 and TRBJ2-5, with 9 bases fitting TRBD1. The length of the CDR3 is 14 residues. Germline V gene sequence: CDR1 ENHRY, CDR2 SYGVKD. V shed 3 bases, J shed 4 bases, and the junction held 3 bases outside the gene matches. The CDR3 DNA reads as TGTGCCATCAGTGAACTGGACAGGGGAGAGACCCAGTACTTC. It translates to CAISELDRGETQYF.

Many counts were recorded for this clonotype. The genes are TRBV27 and TRBJ2-3; D remains unclear. The CDR3 has 14 amino acids. Germline V gene lookup returns CDR1 MNHEY and CDR2 SMNVEV (reference sequence). Trimming took 4 bases from V and 1 from J, leaving 9 bases between them. DNA of the CDR3: TGTGCCAGCAGTTACTCTAGGGGCACAGATACGCAGTATTTT. This gives the protein CASSYSRGTDTQYF.

V and J are TRBV18 and TRBJ1-1; TRBD1 agrees at 7 bases. After removal of 3 bases from V and 0 bases from J, the junction contained 7 bases not matched to a gene. This CDR3 spans 16 amino acids. Germline CDR1 KGHSH, CDR2 LQKENI. The CDR3, as DNA: TGTGCCAGCTCACCCCGGACAGGACTCATGAACACTGAAGCTTTCTTT. Its protein product is CASSPRTGLMNTEAFF. The whole variable domain, remainder taken from reference TRBV18 and TRBJ1-1, is NAGVMQNPRHLVRRRGQEARLRCSPMKGHSHVYWYRQLPEEGLKFMVYLQKENIIDESGMPKERFSAEFPKEGPSILRIQQVVRGDSAAYFCASSPRTGLMNTEAFFGQGTRLTVV.

In this sample, this clonotype turned up a few times. This chain uses TRBV6-2 or TRBV6-3 with TRBJ2-1, with D possibly matching TRBD2 (5 bases). The CDR3 extends over 15 amino acids. From germline, CDR1 is MNHEY and CDR2 SVGEGT. With 6 bases removed from V and 4 bases from J, the gap between germline ends came to 16 bases. CDR3 DNA: TGTGCCAGCAGCCCATATAGCGTCGGATACAATGAGCAGTTCTTC. Its translation: CASSPYSVGYNEQFF.

The J gene is TRBJ2-7, the V gene TRBV7-9; TRBD2 aligns across 9 bases. The length of the CDR3 is 15 residues. Germline values: CDR1 SEHNR, CDR2 FQNEAQ (reference sequence). V lost 2 bases, J lost 7 bases, and 9 bases stayed unmatched. CDR3 sequence reads: CASSLYAGGPGEQYF. CDR3 nucleotides: TGTGCCAGCAGCTTATACGCGGGAGGGCCGGGGGAGCAGTACTTC.

V gene TRBV6-1 combines with J gene TRBJ2-7, with D uncertain. CDR3 length equals 13 residues. Trimming cost V 6 bases and J 6 bases, with 15 bases left between them. Germline CDR1 and CDR2: MNHNS and SASEGT. This CDR3 is CASSPPGSREQYF. The CDR3 nucleotides are TGTGCCAGCAGCCCCCCCGGTTCACGCGAGCAGTACTTC.

This clonotype has only a few counts. A read error is possible here, since a much larger clone lies one base away. J is TRBJ2-2 and V is TRBV11-2; perhaps TRBD2 as D (7 bases). Trimming cost V 1 base and J 5 bases, with 14 bases left between them. The CDR3 is 16 residues long. Germline CDR1 reads SGHAT; CDR2 reads FQNNGV. CDR3 DNA: TGTGCCAGCAGCTTAGGGGGGCTAGCGGAAACCGGGGAGCTGTTTTTT. Protein product: CASSLGGLAETGELFF.

This clonotype occurred many times. The chain has TRBV6-1 and TRBJ2-5; D remains ambiguous. Per the germline V gene, CDR1 is MNHNS and CDR2 is SASEGT. The CDR3 extends over 12 amino acids. With 8 bases removed from V and 5 bases from J, the gap between germline ends came to 12 bases. CDR3 protein: CASQSDGETQYF. CDR3 nucleotides: TGTGCCAGCCAGAGTGACGGGGAGACCCAGTACTTC.

Many counts were recorded for this clonotype. The V call is TRBV7-8, the J call TRBJ2-5, with 9 nucleotides matching TRBD2. The CDR3 contains 16 residues. Losses at the gene ends were 0 bases for V and 4 bases for J; bases not matched to a gene: 6. Per germline, CDR1 SGHVS and CDR2 FQNEAQ. This chain's CDR3 is CASSLAISGRSETQYF. In DNA, the CDR3 is TGTGCCAGCAGCTTAGCTATCAGCGGGAGGTCAGAGACCCAGTACTTC.

This clonotype was counted many times. This sequence joins TRBV27 and TRBJ2-6; D tentatively reads TRBD1 or TRBD2 (6 bases each). V was trimmed by 10 bases and J by 2 bases, leaving 18 bases between them. Germline CDR1 is MNHEY and CDR2 is SMNVEV (reference sequence). CDR3 length: 16 residues. The CDR3 sequence: CATTHRGPTGANVLTF. CDR3 in DNA: TGTGCCACAACCCACCGGGGGCCCACTGGGGCCAACGTCCTGACTTTC.

The sample holds a few counts of this clonotype. The chain has TRBV24-1 and TRBJ1-5, with D perhaps matching TRBD1 (5 bases). The CDR3 is 13 residues long. CDR1 KGHDR and CDR2 SFDVKD come from the germline V gene. Trimming stripped 6 bases from V and 1 base from J, with 6 bases between. The CDR3 DNA is TGTGCCACCAGTTGGGACAGCAATCAGCCCCAGCATTTT. Translated: CATSWDSNQPQHF.

At least ten counts were recorded for this clonotype. This chain uses TRBV7-6 with TRBJ2-5, with 9 bases fitting TRBD2. V was clipped by 5 bases and J by 5 bases; unmatched bases: 9. The CDR3 has 15 amino acids. Germline-derived CDR1 and CDR2 are SGHVS and FNYEAQ. Here the CDR3 reads CASSRSGRPGETQYF. CDR3 DNA: TGTGCCAGCAGCAGGAGCGGGAGGCCTGGGGAGACCCAGTACTTC. Variable domain in full (rest from reference TRBV7-6 and TRBJ2-5): GAGVSQSPRYKVTKRGQDVALRCDPISGHVSLYWYRQALGQGPEFLTYFNYEAQQDKSGLPNDRFSAERPEGSISTLTIQRTEQRDSAMYRCASSRSGRPGETQYFGPGTRLLVL.

The chain combines TRBV3-1 with TRBJ2-2; TRBD2 matches at 9 bases. CDR3 length equals 16 residues. CDR1 LGHDT and CDR2 YNNKEL come from the germline V gene (reference sequence). Trimming took 1 base from V and 6 from J; bases not matched to a gene: 6. The CDR3 sequence: CASSQAGTSSAGELFF. The CDR3 nucleotides read TGTGCCAGCAGCCAAGCCGGGACTAGCTCTGCCGGGGAGCTGTTTTTT. The full variable domain, completed using reference TRBV3-1 and TRBJ2-2, is DTAVSQTPKYLVTQMGNDKSIKCEQNLGHDTMYWYKQDSKKFLKIMFSYNNKELIINETVPNRFSPKSPDKAHLNLHINSLELGDSAVYFCASSQAGTSSAGELFFGEGSRLTVL.

This clonotype appeared a few times. The chain carries TRBV30 and TRBJ2-6, with 8 nucleotides matching TRBD1. Germline V gene data show CDR1 as GTSNPN and CDR2 as SVGIG (reference sequence). With V trimmed by 2 bases and J by 1 base, 7 bases remained unmatched. The CDR3 length is 17 residues. The CDR3 DNA is TGTGCCTGGAGTTATGGACAGGGCCAATCTGGGGCCAACGTCCTGACTTTC. Amino acid sequence: CAWSYGQGQSGANVLTF.

The V and J genes are TRBV7-9 and TRBJ2-3; D unresolved. Germline V gene lookup returns CDR1 SEHNR and CDR2 FQNEAQ (reference sequence). The CDR3 has 14 residues. The V gene lost 2 bases and the J gene lost 3 bases, with 9 bases spanning the gap. DNA of the CDR3: TGTGCCAGCAGCTTAACGGAACTGACAGATACGCAGTATTTT. Protein sequence: CASSLTELTDTQYF.

About this clonotype: The final CDR3 position lacks the conserved phenylalanine or tryptophan, pointing to a likely read error. The V and J genes are TRBV7-2 and TRBJ2-1; TRBD2 might be the D (6 bases). This CDR3 region has 16 residues. Germline CDR1 reads SGHTA; CDR2 reads FQGNSA. Trimming took off 1 base at V and 1 base at J, with 11 bases between the two ends. CDR3 DNA sequence: TGTGCCAGCAGCTTAGGACGGGAGCCTTCCTACAATGAGCAGTTCTTA. Amino acids: CASSLGREPSYNEQFL.

In its sample, this clonotype was seen a few times. The rearrangement links TRBV28 to TRBJ2-7; no clear D. Per germline, CDR1 MDHEN and CDR2 SYDVKM. V was cut by 7 bases and J by 7 bases, with 11 bases left in between. The CDR3 is 11 amino acids. The CDR3 sequence: CASTQSREQYF. The DNA of the CDR3 is TGTGCCAGCACCCAATCTCGGGAGCAGTACTTC.

The chain uses TRBV5-8 and TRBJ2-3; 8 bases are shared with TRBD2. CDR1 and CDR2 from the germline V gene are SGHTS and YDEGEE. J lost 2 bases, V lost 1 base, and 12 bases had no gene match. The CDR3 is 18 amino acids. The CDR3 sequence is CASSLFQGTRRVTDTQYF. CDR3 DNA: TGTGCCAGCAGCTTGTTTCAGGGGACTAGACGAGTCACAGATACGCAGTATTTT.

This clonotype was seen a handful of times. The rearrangement joins TRBV19 to TRBJ1-1; no reliable D call. This CDR3 comprises 14 residues. The germline V gene encodes CDR1 LNHDA and CDR2 SQIVND (reference sequence). Trimming removed 7 bases at V and 5 bases at J, with 17 bases between. For the CDR3, the DNA is TGTGCCAGTACCCCAGAGGGAAGAAGAACTGAAGCTTTCTTT. It is translated as CASTPEGRRTEAFF.

This clonotype was recorded a few times. The rearrangement joins TRBV18 to TRBJ2-7; TRBD1 matches 9 bases. Germline values: CDR1 KGHSH, CDR2 LQKENI. Losses at the gene ends were 2 bases for V and 0 bases for J; bases not matched to a gene: 5. The CDR3 is 16 residues long. The CDR3 coding sequence is TGTGCCAGCTCACCAATACAGGGACAGGGCTCCTACGAGCAGTACTTC. This gives the protein CASSPIQGQGSYEQYF.

This clonotype has only a few counts. This chain connects TRBV10-2 to TRBJ2-1; the D gene is possibly TRBD2 (5 bases). This CDR3 comprises 13 residues. In germline, CDR1 is WSHSY, CDR2 SAAADI. Trimming shortened V by 3 bases and J by 9 bases, and 12 bases separated the two germline ends. CDR3 nucleotide sequence: TGCGCCAGCAGTGATTATCTAACTAGTGAGCAGTTCTTC. Translation gives CASSDYLTSEQFF.

In its sample, this clonotype was seen many times. This chain uses TRBV7-2 with TRBJ2-4, with D perhaps being TRBD1 or TRBD2 (5 bases each). V was shortened by 4 bases and J by 3 bases, with 16 bases between the two germline ends. This CDR3 is built from 16 residues. Germline assignment: CDR1 SGHTA and CDR2 FQGNSA. DNA for the CDR3: TGTGCCAGCAGCTCCCGAGACGGGACGGACAAAAACATTCAGTACTTC. Its translation is CASSSRDGTDKNIQYF.